A single sample is the source of the 17 T cell receptor beta chains below, sequenced in a study of graft-versus-host responses after intestinal transplantation. Measured with immunoSEQ multiplex PCR; TCRdb has only the in-frame clones, and not every one. The sample records over 65,000 clones, 85% to 95% being singletons. The antigens these receptors bind are not known. The starting material was unstimulated CD8+ T cells sorted from spleen or lymph node cells, obtained before transplant. The receptors originated from a human donor who was the organ donor for an intestinal transplant.

This chain links TRBV6-1 with TRBJ2-6; no clear D gene. The CDR3 spans 15 residues. The V gene's germline CDR1 is MNHNS and CDR2 SASEGT. Trimming took 4 bases from V and 1 from J, leaving 8 bases between them. The CDR3 nucleotides are TGTGCCAGCAGTGGACTGCTTTCTGGGGCCAACGTCCTGACTTTC. The encoded protein is CASSGLLSGANVLTF.

The chain links TRBV19 to TRBJ2-7; D might be TRBD1 or TRBD2, each matching 7 bases. V shed 3 bases and J shed 5 bases, with 14 bases lying between them. CDR1 LNHDA and CDR2 SQIVND come from the germline V gene (reference sequence). The length of the CDR3 is 14 residues. Written as DNA, the CDR3 is TGTGCCAGTAGTATGGGAGGGGGCCCCAACGAGCAGTACTTC. Translated: CASSMGGGPNEQYF.

The V gene is TRBV6-5, the J gene TRBJ2-1; D gene unclear. V was trimmed by 0 bases and J by 1 base, leaving 10 bases between them. Looked up from germline, CDR1 is MNHEY and CDR2 is SVGAGI. This CDR3 has 16 residues. The CDR3 sequence is CASSYSLGGSYNEQFF. The CDR3 nucleotides read TGTGCCAGCAGTTACTCCCTAGGCGGTTCCTACAATGAGCAGTTCTTC.

This clone appeared a single time. This chain links TRBV5-1 with TRBJ1-2; TRBD1 agrees at 10 bases. Germline CDR1 reads SGHRS; CDR2 reads YFSETQ. The CDR3 totals 15 residues. Losses at the gene ends were 4 bases for V and 7 bases for J; bases not matched to a gene: 10. This chain's CDR3 is CASSPLTGGAGGYTF. The CDR3 DNA reads TGCGCCAGCAGCCCCTTGACAGGGGGCGCGGGTGGCTACACCTTC.

This clone was seen only once. The gene calls are TRBV7-6 and TRBJ1-5; possible D gene TRBD1, 5 bases. Deletions cut 1 base from V and 6 bases from J, with 16 bases between. The CDR3 is 16 residues long. Germline V gene sequence: CDR1 SGHVS, CDR2 FNYEAQ. For the CDR3, the DNA is TGTGCCAGCAGCTTAGATGGGGCCTTAAATTTTCAGCCCCAGCATTTT. Translating it yields CASSLDGALNFQPQHF.

This clone is labeled medium-sized. Other DNA sequences from this sample encode an identical CDR3 as well. The rearrangement joins TRBV7-8 to TRBJ1-5, with a possible D match to TRBD1 (6 bases). Per the germline V gene, CDR1 is SGHVS and CDR2 is FQNEAQ. Trimming stripped 4 bases from V and 15 bases from J, with 40 bases between. CDR3 size: 20 residues. DNA for the CDR3: TGTGCCAGCAGCTCAACAGGCCCCGCCGAGGTGTGGGCCATAGGGGGGTCTATGCATTTT. Amino acids: CASSSTGPAEVWAIGGSMHF.

This clone was observed a single time. The chain joins TRBV11-2 to TRBJ2-7, with TRBD1 matching over 9 bases. Germline values: CDR1 SGHAT, CDR2 FQNNGV. The CDR3 contains 14 residues. V was clipped by 7 bases and J by 0 bases; unmatched bases: 4. The CDR3 sequence: CASTGTGPSYEQYF. The CDR3 DNA is TGTGCCAGCACCGGGACAGGGCCCTCCTACGAGCAGTACTTC. Filled out from reference TRBV11-2 and TRBJ2-7, the complete variable domain reads EAGVAQSPRYKIIEKRQSVAFWCNPISGHATLYWYQQILGQGPKLLIQFQNNGVVDDSQLPKDRFSAERLKGVDSTLKIQPAKLEDSAVYLCASTGTGPSYEQYFGPGTRLTVT.

The V call is TRBV19, the J call TRBJ1-6, with D maybe TRBD1 (6 bases). The CDR3 sequence is 12 residues long. Trimming cost V 9 bases and J 7 bases, with 10 bases left between them. The germline V gene encodes CDR1 LNHDA and CDR2 SQIVND (reference sequence). CDR3 coding DNA: TGTGCCAGCAGGGGTCGGAATTCACCCCTCCACTTT. Amino acids: CASRGRNSPLHF.

In this sample, this clone turned up a few times. The J gene is TRBJ1-4, the V gene TRBV5-4, with D possibly matching TRBD1 (6 bases). Germline-derived CDR1 and CDR2 are SGHNT and YYREEE (reference sequence). The V and J ends lost 1 base and 7 bases respectively, with 11 bases between them. The CDR3 is 14 amino acids. The CDR3 sequence is CASSLWGQVEKLFF. Written as DNA, the CDR3 is TGTGCCAGCAGCTTGTGGGGGCAGGTTGAAAAACTGTTTTTT. The full variable domain, rest sourced from reference TRBV5-4 and TRBJ1-4, is ETGVTQSPTHLIKTRGQQVTLRCSSQSGHNTVSWYQQALGQGPQFIFQYYREEENGRGNFPPRFSGLQFPNYSSELNVNALELDDSALYLCASSLWGQVEKLFFGSGTQLSVL.

The chain employs TRBV6-1 and TRBJ2-3, with D perhaps TRBD2 (6 bases). Trimming shortened V by 2 bases and J by 3 bases, and 15 bases separated the two germline ends. Germline CDR1 and CDR2: MNHNS and SASEGT. The CDR3 extends over 16 amino acids. The CDR3 DNA reads as TGTGCCAGCAGTGAAAGTCCCCCCGGGGGTACAGATACGCAGTATTTT. Amino acid sequence: CASSESPPGGTDTQYF.

The chain joins TRBV25-1 to TRBJ2-1, with 7 bases identical to TRBD2. Germline V gene data show CDR1 as MGHDK and CDR2 as SYGVNS. This CDR3 is built from 17 residues. After removal of 4 bases from V and 8 bases from J, the junction contained 17 bases not matched to a gene. CDR3 DNA sequence: TGTGCCAGCAGTGGGCCCATTCTTGAGACTGGGAGGGATGAGCAGTTCTTC. The encoded protein is CASSGPILETGRDEQFF.

The chain has TRBV19 and TRBJ2-7, with 8 positions matching TRBD2. The CDR3 is made up of 16 amino acids. J was trimmed by 1 base and V by 0 bases; bases with no gene match: 5. Germline-derived CDR1 and CDR2 are LNHDA and SQIVND (reference sequence). CDR3 DNA: TGTGCCAGTAGTATAGATGTACTAGCGGAATCCTACGAGCAGTACTTC. Translation: CASSIDVLAESYEQYF.

The chain couples TRBV5-6 to TRBJ1-1; no definite D call. In germline, CDR1 is SGHDT, CDR2 YYEEEE. The V end lost 1 base, the J end lost 7 bases, and 14 bases lay between the germline ends. This CDR3 comprises 14 residues. The CDR3 reads CASSLPDLGGEAFF. The DNA for the CDR3 is TGTGCCAGCAGCTTGCCAGATCTAGGTGGTGAAGCTTTCTTT.

The rearrangement links TRBV6-5 to TRBJ2-3, with D perhaps given as TRBD1 or TRBD2 (5 bases each). This CDR3 is built from 15 residues. Trimming stripped 8 bases from V and 0 bases from J, with 15 bases between. Germline assignment: CDR1 MNHEY and CDR2 SVGAGI. CDR3 sequence: CASGMDGASTDTQYF. The CDR3 coding sequence is TGTGCCAGCGGTATGGACGGGGCTAGCACAGATACGCAGTATTTT.

Details on this clone: Germline and junction disagree at one end, which may indicate a read error. The rearrangement joins TRBV28 to TRBJ2-7; no clear D gene. The CDR3 sequence is 14 residues long. Germline assignment: CDR1 MDHEN and CDR2 SYDVKM. CDR3 bases: TGTGCCAGCAGTTCGAGCGATGCCTCCTACGGGCAGTACTTC. This sequence encodes CASSSSDASYGQYF. The full variable domain, its missing parts supplied by reference TRBV28 and TRBJ2-7, is DVKVTQSSRYLVKRTGEKVFLECVQDMDHENMFWYRQDPGLGLRLIYFSYDVKMKEKGDIPEGYSVSREKKERFSLILESASTNQTSMYLCASSSSDASYGQYFGPGTRLTVT.

The chain joins TRBV10-3 to TRBJ1-4; tentative D call: TRBD1 (5 bases). CDR1 ENHRY and CDR2 SYGVKD come from the germline V gene. V was shortened by 5 bases and J by 12 bases, with 16 bases between the two germline ends. There are 13 residues in the CDR3. The CDR3 bases are TGTGCCATCAGTCCAGGGTTCTTTATCGAACTGTTTTTT. The encoded protein is CAISPGFFIELFF.

The V call is TRBV5-1, the J call TRBJ2-7; D remains unclear. The V gene's germline CDR1 is SGHRS and CDR2 YFSETQ. This CDR3 has 13 residues. Trimming took off 0 bases at V and 6 bases at J, with 10 bases between the two ends. The CDR3 protein is CASSLAPAVEQYF. The CDR3 nucleotides are TGCGCCAGCAGCTTGGCCCCGGCAGTCGAGCAGTACTTC.